The sequence of this TCR beta chain was determined in a study of identical twins (dated by TCRdb to about 2016). Study-level background: The study deep-sequenced TCR alpha and beta repertoires from monozygotic twins, unrelated adults of various ages and cord blood to test whether fetal clonotypes persist. To rule out contamination, replicate twin experiments were performed at different times with different library preparation protocols. The paper's findings and limits, for the study overall: Out-of-frame TCR alpha sharing in monozygotic twins was systematically underestimated by recombination models, whereas sharing between unrelated individuals was in agreement with the recombination models. Excess twin sharing in beta out-of-frame sequences was weaker because fewer shared sequences lowered the signal-to-noise ratio. Zero-insertion analyses could be partly confounded by invariant T cells such as MAIT and iNKT, although diverse VJ usage argued against such confounding for most clonotypes. Conclusions relied on cross-sectional statistical analysis, since the same donors could not be followed over many years. Out-of-frame TCR alpha sequences shared between twins showed an excess of low generation-probability sequences compared with coincidental sharing between unrelated individuals. Fewer insertions were carried by abundant cord blood beta clonotypes; a weaker similar trend was observed in young adult naive repertoires, while no such trend was observed in memory repertoires.

Libraries came from 5' RACE. The run used an Illumina HiSeq 2000. Template switching introduced a universal primer binding site; the final cDNA contained a unique molecular identifier, enabling accurate counting of TCR cDNA molecules. Specific primers in the conserved constant-segment region were used to synthesize first-strand cDNA for TCR alpha and beta chains. To control for contamination, every cDNA library was double barcoded, receiving both a SMART-Mk sample barcode and Illumina barcodes. TruSeq adapter sequences, together with Illumina sample barcodes, were added in two successive PCR steps. The Illumina HiSeq platform was used with custom primers to sequence TCR alpha and beta cDNA libraries. Per the authors' processing: MiGEC was used to process raw reads and extract unique molecular identifiers, and MiXCR was used to find CDR3 positions. Recombination models were inferred per individual with the repgenHMM and IGoR tools using an EM algorithm. The tcR package in R was used for shared clonotype analysis, with sharing normalized by the product of cloneset sizes. To study raw recombination free of thymic and clonal selection effects, out-of-frame nonproductive sequences were analyzed. TCRdb passed the public sequencing reads through fastp at Q25 and MiXCR, retaining productive beta sequences. For every CDR3 protein sequence, its rows merge into one entry that carries the most common genes and DNA. TCRdb assigned the V and J calls; the authors' analysis was not used. The sample contains roughly 490,000 distinct CDR3 sequences, roughly an eighth of them found a single time. The ten largest clones add up to more than 0.8% of the sample.

Every donor in the study was a healthy Caucasian. The twin cohort consisted of three pairs of female monozygotic twins, all aged roughly 18 to 29 years. Positive isolation kits from Invitrogen were used to isolate the CD4+ and CD8+ T cell populations. Concerning this clonotype: The antigen this receptor binds is unknown. Base qualities were left out, and no much larger clone turns up one base away.

V loses 1 base, J loses 2 bases, and the germline ends lie 9 bases apart. There are 14 amino acids in the CDR3, from cysteine to phenylalanine inclusive. Only CDR3 DNA remains: 42 bases, in frame from the first base. The germline V gene specifies SGHTA as CDR1 and FQGNSA as CDR2. The sample was also reused in another study, on yellow fever vaccine responses in identical twins. According to the second study: According to the authors, in identical twins the way T cells responded to vaccination appeared partly convergent and partly personalized. The study precisely tracked vaccine-responding T cell clones in identical twins.

This TCR was recovered from a woman aged 18-35 years in good health. The receptor chain draws on TRBV7-2 and TRBJ2-7; a confident D gene designation cannot be given. Material: CD4+ T cells sorted from blood. CDR3 reads: CASSLGRPPYEQYF. The DNA sequence reads TGTGCCAGCAGCTTAGGGCGGCCCCCCTACGAGCAGTACTTC. Where the CDR3 stops, the reference TRBV7-2 and TRBJ2-7 genes take over; the full variable domain is GAGVSQSPSNKVTEKGKDVELRCDPISGHTALYWYRQSLGQGLEFLIYFQGNSAPDKSGLPSDRFSAERTGGSVSTLTIQRTQQEDSAVYLCASSLGRPPYEQYFGPGTRLTVT.